This T cell receptor beta chain was identified in a study of siplizumab effects on memory and regulatory T cells (dated by TCRdb to the late 2010s). Background on the whole study: The study looked at the effect of siplizumab, an anti-CD2 antibody, on alloreactive T-cell subsets in allogeneic mixed lymphocyte reactions made from human PBMCs.

For this clone: Its antigen is not yet known. Base qualities are not recorded, but no much larger clone differs from it by a single base.

The paper's findings and limits, for the study overall: Compared with memory T cells, unstimulated naive T cells appeared more diverse, and naive cells seemed to make a substantial contribution to the alloresponse. Siplizumab significantly reduced the cumulative frequency of alloreactive sequences traceable to unstimulated CD4+ memory T cells. Sequences below about 10^-5 frequency were poorly captured, so only a minor fraction of alloreactive clones could be mapped to unstimulated subsets. For roughly 80-95% of proliferating CD4+ or CD8+ clones, no naive or memory phenotype could be assigned. Among mappable alloreactive CD4+ clones, an average Treg-derived fraction of 68.8% was observed with siplizumab, compared with approximately 25% in control reactions. Whether proliferating Tregs from siplizumab cultures were suppressive was not functionally confirmed.

Relative to germline, V is 0 bases shorter and J is 0 bases shorter, with 7 bases between their ends. The germline V gene provides CDR1 SGHRS and CDR2 YFSETQ. Counted from cysteine to phenylalanine, this CDR3 has 15 amino acids. This entry keeps only the CDR3 DNA: 45 bases, framed from base 1. The protocol used for the library was the immunoSEQ multiplex PCR assay. The deep sequencing platform assayed some 98,000 TCR templates per sample. Genomic DNA extracted from sorted T cells was the material used for TCRbeta CDR3 sequencing. As for how the authors treated the data: The R programming language was used for the clonal analysis of the TCRbeta CDR3 data. Alloreactive CD4+ and CD8+ clones were defined by comparing unstimulated samples with post-reaction CFSE-low samples. By matching sequences to the repertoires of sorted unstimulated Treg and non-Treg cells, each alloreactive CD4+ clone was assigned a regulatory or non-regulatory origin. TCRdb provides this immuneACCESS table in a form limited to in-frame rearrangements. Some clones are lacking; in checked studies, under half of them reflect an unresolved V gene, and why the rest are absent is not known. Clonal size and the V and J genes are those of that table, whereas D and trimming came from the DNA. This sample gives roughly 120,000 clones in total; about 94% of them show up just once. Of the sample, about 1.8% falls within the top ten clones.

Sorted unstimulated T cells and proliferating T cells recovered from mixed lymphocyte reactions were subjected to TCRbeta CDR3 sequencing. Fresh whole blood from ten HLA-typed healthy donors was used as the source from which PBMCs were isolated. To map where alloreactive clones came from, unstimulated CD4+ non-regulatory T cells were FACS-sorted. The chain employs TRBV5-1 and TRBJ1-3; no confident D gene assignment can be made. The receptor comes from a human donor in good health. The material sequenced was non-Treg CD4+ T cells sorted from blood. The cell subset or site label, as the study defines it: FACS-sorted unstimulated CD4+ non-regulatory T cells. The sequenced DNA is TGCGCCAGCAGCTTGGGGTCGGCCTCTGGAAACACCATATATTTT. This translates into CASSLGSASGNTIYF. The variable domain in full, with residues beyond the CDR3 obtained from the reference TRBV5-1 and TRBJ1-3 genes, is KAGVTQTPRYLIKTRGQQVTLSCSPISGHRSVSWYQQTPGQGLQFLFEYFSETQRNKGNFPGRFSGRQFSNSRSEMNVSTLELGDSALYLCASSLGSASGNTIYFGEGSWLTVV.